Below, one T cell receptor (beta chain) is given with its context. The CDR3 is made up of 15 amino acids. Germline CDR1 reads SGHTA; CDR2 reads FQGNSA. Trimming cost V 5 bases and J 3 bases; bases outside gene matches: 5. Sequencing was performed with immunoSEQ multiplex PCR; in TCRdb, only in-frame clones are kept and a portion is missing. The table shows 400,000 to 500,000 clones, with 90% occurring only once. This entry comes from a study of control samples from healthy donors and cancer patients. Material: PBMCs. This TCR was sampled from a man aged 40-55 years with head and neck cancer. This chain joins TRBV7-2 and TRBJ1-5; 9 positions agree with TRBD1. The CDR3 spells CASSMGQGPNQPQHF. CDR3 DNA: TGTGCCAGCAGCATGGGACAGGGCCCCAATCAGCCCCAGCATTTT.